This T cell receptor (beta chain) was recorded in a study of patients and donors after allogeneic stem cell transplantation. TCRdb processed the RT-PCR reads anew with MiXCR; each CDR3 protein has one entry. The table includes about 960,000 distinct CDR3 sequences, around 17% detected once. The CDR3 runs to 12 residues. Trimming removed 6 bases at V and 4 bases at J, with 12 bases between. CDR1 and CDR2 from the germline V gene are DFQATT and SNEGSKA (reference sequence). This TCR was recovered from a human donor who was either an allogeneic HSCT recipient or a stem cell or donor lymphocyte infusion donor (not recorded which). It is not recorded whose cells these are; they may come from a transplant donor. The chain combines TRBV20-1 with TRBJ1-2; D ambiguous. The specimen was blood, either unsorted or a sorted T cell fraction (not recorded which). The CDR3 coding sequence is TGCAGTGCCTTGGACCACCCCTATGGCTACACCTTC. Protein: CSALDHPYGYTF.